The 25 T cell receptor beta chains presented below share a single source sample, sequenced in a study of cytomegalovirus exposure and HLA in healthy donors. Data came from immunoSEQ multiplex PCR; TCRdb stores just in-frame clones and leaves some out. In the table there are approximately 110,000 clones, approximately 94% of which are singletons. The sequenced sample consisted of PBMCs. Every receptor here comes from a woman aged 18-29 years in good health and CMV-seronegative.

The chain uses TRBV6-5 and TRBJ2-7, with D perhaps TRBD1 (6 bases). CDR1 is MNHEY, CDR2 SVGAGI, per germline. Trimming cost V 2 bases and J 3 bases, with 11 bases left between them. This CDR3 is 14 amino acids long. DNA of the CDR3: TGTGCCAGCAGTTACCTGACAGGATACTACGAGCAGTACTTC. Translated, it gives CASSYLTGYYEQYF.

The chain is built from TRBV18 and TRBJ1-3; possibly TRBD1 for D (6 bases). Germline assignment: CDR1 KGHSH and CDR2 LQKENI. Trimming took off 3 bases at V and 0 bases at J, with 12 bases between the two ends. The CDR3 totals 16 residues. The CDR3 nucleotides are TGTGCCAGCTCACCGAATGACAGGTTCTCTGGAAACACCATATATTTT. As protein: CASSPNDRFSGNTIYF.

The chain is built from TRBV27 and TRBJ2-7; 13 nucleotides line up with TRBD2. Germline CDR1 MNHEY, CDR2 SMNVEV (reference sequence). Trimming at V came to 10 bases and at J to 5 bases, leaving 8 bases not matched to a gene. This CDR3 comprises 14 residues. This CDR3 is CATLSGTSGDEQYF. The DNA of the CDR3 is TGTGCCACCTTGTCCGGGACTAGCGGGGACGAGCAGTACTTC.

This chain joins TRBV15 and TRBJ1-3, with a weak D call TRBD1 (6 bases). The length of the CDR3 is 13 residues. CDR1 and CDR2 from the germline V gene are LNHNV and YYDKDF (reference sequence). V lost 11 bases to trimming and J lost 0 bases, with 11 bases between them. CDR3 in DNA: TGTGCCGCGCGGACAGTCTCTGGAAACACCATATATTTT. It codes for CAARTVSGNTIYF. The full variable domain, with the rest looked up from reference TRBV15 and TRBJ1-3, is DAMVIQNPRYQVTQFGKPVTLSCSQTLNHNVMYWYQQKSSQAPKLLFHYYDKDFNNEADTPDNFQSRRPNTSFCFLDIRSPGLGDTAMYLCAARTVSGNTIYFGEGSWLTVV.

The chain carries TRBV11-2 and TRBJ2-7; 10 bases match TRBD1. The CDR3 consists of 16 residues. Germline CDR1 is SGHAT and CDR2 is FQNNGV. The V segment lost 1 base and the J segment 4 bases; nucleotides outside the gene matches: 7. The CDR3: CASSLATGTGAYEQYF. CDR3 nucleotides: TGTGCCAGCAGCTTAGCTACCGGGACAGGGGCATACGAGCAGTACTTC.

The chain employs TRBV28 and TRBJ2-7, with 7 bases identical to TRBD1. Germline V gene sequence: CDR1 MDHEN, CDR2 SYDVKM. V dropped 7 bases and J dropped 5; count of bases not matched to a gene: 11. The CDR3 totals 14 residues. DNA of the CDR3: TGTGCCAGCACCCAGACAGGGAGTTCACACGAGCAGTACTTC. This encodes CASTQTGSSHEQYF. Looking up the rest from reference TRBV28 and TRBJ2-7 gives the full variable domain: DVKVTQSSRYLVKRTGEKVFLECVQDMDHENMFWYRQDPGLGLRLIYFSYDVKMKEKGDIPEGYSVSREKKERFSLILESASTNQTSMYLCASTQTGSSHEQYFGPGTRLTVT.

This clone has more than one count but fewer than ten. The chain recombines TRBV2 with TRBJ2-1, with 10 bases that match TRBD1. Germline CDR1 reads SNHLY; CDR2 reads FYNNEI. Losses at the gene ends were 4 bases for V and 7 bases for J; bases not matched to a gene: 7. The CDR3 totals 15 residues. CDR3 DNA sequence: TGTGCCAGCAGTGTAACCGGGACAGGGGCAAATGAGCAGTTCTTC. This gives the protein CASSVTGTGANEQFF.

The chain combines TRBV28 with TRBJ1-1, with D possibly being TRBD1 (5 bases). The CDR3 sequence is 13 residues long. Trimming took 8 bases from V and 9 from J, leaving 19 bases between them. Germline CDR1 is MDHEN and CDR2 is SYDVKM. DNA for the CDR3: TGTGCCAGCCTAACTTCAGGGCAGGGTAAAGCTTTCTTT. This translates into CASLTSGQGKAFF.

The chain uses TRBV7-3 and TRBJ2-7, with TRBD1 matching 10 bases. Unmatched junction bases numbered 16, after V lost 4 bases and J lost 4 bases. CDR1 and CDR2 (germline): SGHTA, FQGTGA. The CDR3 sequence is 18 residues long. CDR3 residues: CASSSTNPGTGVKYEQYF. The CDR3 DNA reads as TGTGCCAGCAGCTCAACTAACCCCGGGACAGGGGTGAAGTACGAGCAGTACTTC. The variable domain in full, completed from reference TRBV7-3 and TRBJ2-7, reads GAGVSQTPSNKVTEKGKYVELRCDPISGHTALYWYRQSLGQGPEFLIYFQGTGAADDSGLPNDRFFAVRPEGSVSTLKIQRTERGDSAVYLCASSSTNPGTGVKYEQYFGPGTRLTVT.

The V and J genes are TRBV6-1 and TRBJ1-1; D not certain. This CDR3 comprises 11 residues. Per germline, CDR1 MNHNS and CDR2 SASEGT. V lost 6 bases and J lost 8, with 10 bases in between. The CDR3 DNA follows: TGTGCCAGCAGCCGAAGCCCCGAAGCTTTCTTT. It encodes CASSRSPEAFF.

The chain carries TRBV29-1 and TRBJ1-2, with TRBD1 identical over 9 bases. This CDR3 is 18 amino acids long. Germline values: CDR1 SQVTM, CDR2 ANQGSEA. V trimming: 0 bases; J trimming: 2 bases; junction bases outside the gene matches: 13. The CDR3 spells CSVEESQGAPLLNYGYTF. CDR3 bases: TGCAGCGTTGAAGAATCACAGGGGGCTCCGTTACTAAACTATGGCTACACCTTC.

This chain links TRBV7-6 with TRBJ1-2, with D possibly being TRBD1 (5 bases). This CDR3 region has 11 residues. Trimming left V 10 bases short and J 7 bases short, with 13 bases between. Germline CDR1 and CDR2: SGHVS and FNYEAQ. DNA of the CDR3: TGTGCCACCCGGGGGGAATCTGGCTACACCTTC. It is translated as CATRGESGYTF.

The V and J genes are TRBV19 and TRBJ2-2, with 11 bases fitting TRBD1. The CDR3 loop spans 15 amino acids. CDR1 and CDR2 (germline): LNHDA, SQIVND (reference sequence). The V and J ends lost 7 bases and 7 bases, in that order; junction bases with no gene match: 8. CDR3 in amino acids: CASKAGTGGIGELFF. For the CDR3, the DNA is TGTGCCAGTAAGGCCGGGACAGGGGGGATCGGGGAGCTGTTTTTT.

V and J are TRBV27 and TRBJ1-2, with D tentatively TRBD1 (6 bases). This CDR3 is built from 14 residues. Germline V gene sequence: CDR1 MNHEY, CDR2 SMNVEV (reference sequence). Trimming left V 0 bases short and J 7 bases short, with 12 bases between. The CDR3, as DNA: TGTGCCAGCAGTTTATCCGGACAGCTCACTGGCTACACCTTC. Translation gives CASSLSGQLTGYTF.

The chain combines TRBV6-1 with TRBJ2-7; D perhaps matches TRBD1 (6 bases). The germline V gene encodes CDR1 MNHNS and CDR2 SASEGT. CDR3 length: 15 amino acids. V lost 1 base, J lost 3 bases, and 13 bases lay in between. The DNA of the CDR3 is TGTGCCAGCAGTGAAGACCCTACAGGGTACTACGAGCAGTACTTC. Its protein product is CASSEDPTGYYEQYF.

This chain links TRBV18 with TRBJ2-2, with 11 nucleotides matching TRBD2. This CDR3 contains 16 residues. The V gene's germline CDR1 is KGHSH and CDR2 LQKENI. The J segment lost 3 bases and the V segment lost 2 bases, leaving 2 bases of the junction unmatched. For the CDR3, the DNA is TGTGCCAGCTCACCATTACTAGCGGGAGACACCGGGGAGCTGTTTTTT. This gives the protein CASSPLLAGDTGELFF.

V and J are TRBV9 and TRBJ2-7, with D possibly matching TRBD2 (5 bases). The germline V gene encodes CDR1 SGDLS and CDR2 YYNGEE. The CDR3 has 13 amino acids. Trimming left V 0 bases short and J 7 bases short, with 11 bases between. CDR3 bases: TGTGCCAGCAGCGTAGCAGTTTCGGGGGAGCAGTACTTC. It is translated as CASSVAVSGEQYF.

The chain recombines TRBV18 with TRBJ2-1, with 11 bases identical to TRBD2. Germline V gene sequence: CDR1 KGHSH, CDR2 LQKENI. J was trimmed by 3 bases and V by 2 bases; bases with no gene match: 9. CDR3 length: 18 residues. The CDR3 loop is CASSPLAASGRIYNEQFF. The CDR3 nucleotides are TGTGCCAGCTCACCATTGGCGGCTAGCGGGAGGATCTACAATGAGCAGTTCTTC.

The CDR3 sequence: CASSKDRDHYEQYF. The CDR3 DNA is TGTGCCAGCAGCAAAGACAGGGACCACTACGAGCAGTACTTC. The rearrangement uses TRBV7-3 and TRBJ2-7; the match to TRBD1 covers 7 bases. After removal of 5 bases from V and 3 bases from J, the junction contained 7 bases not matched to a gene. This CDR3 spans 14 amino acids. In germline, CDR1 is SGHTA, CDR2 FQGTGA.

The rearrangement joins TRBV30 to TRBJ1-6; D remains ambiguous. V was trimmed by 0 bases and J by 7 bases, leaving 13 bases between them. The germline V gene has CDR1 GTSNPN and CDR2 SVGIG (reference sequence). The CDR3 totals 15 residues. In DNA, the CDR3 is TGTGCCTGGAGTGTAGTGGCCGCGGGAAATTCACCCCTCCACTTT. Amino acid sequence: CAWSVVAAGNSPLHF.

The chain links TRBV29-1 to TRBJ1-1; the D is unclear. The CDR3 totals 13 residues. Trimming took 6 bases from V and 0 from J, leaving 11 bases between them. Looked up from germline, CDR1 is SQVTM and CDR2 is ANQGSEA. The CDR3: CSVFPDLNTEAFF. In DNA form, the CDR3 reads TGCAGCGTGTTCCCAGATTTGAACACTGAAGCTTTCTTT.

This clone was seen a single time. This chain links TRBV19 with TRBJ2-1; TRBD2 aligns across 7 bases. This CDR3 has 14 residues. V shed 7 bases and J 9 bases; nucleotides not matched to a gene: 12. From germline, CDR1 is LNHDA and CDR2 SQIVND (reference sequence). The CDR3 bases are TGTGCCAGTAATCGGGGGGAGCCTGGGGGTGAGCAGTTCTTC. Amino acid sequence: CASNRGEPGGEQFF.

The rearrangement links TRBV6-5 to TRBJ1-2, with D unclear. V was cut by 2 bases and J by 6 bases, with 10 bases left in between. This CDR3 is built from 13 residues. From germline, CDR1 is MNHEY and CDR2 SVGAGI. The CDR3 is CASSYPGNDGYTF. For the CDR3, the DNA is TGTGCCAGCAGTTACCCCGGGAACGATGGCTACACCTTC.

The chain joins TRBV7-9 to TRBJ1-2; 9 bases match TRBD1. Trimming at V came to 5 bases and at J to 1 base, leaving 11 bases not matched to a gene. CDR1 SEHNR and CDR2 FQNEAQ come from the germline V gene (reference sequence). The CDR3 is 17 residues long. DNA of the CDR3: TGTGCCAGCAGCCGAGGACAGGGGCGAACATATAACTATGGCTACACCTTC. It encodes CASSRGQGRTYNYGYTF.

This clone was seen a handful of times. The V and J genes are TRBV10-2 and TRBJ2-7; no clear D. The germline V gene encodes CDR1 WSHSY and CDR2 SAAADI. The V end was cut by 3 bases, the J end by 4 bases, with 4 bases between. The CDR3 has 11 amino acids. CDR3 DNA sequence: TGCGCCAGCAGTGATTCGTACGAGCAGTACTTC. Translation gives CASSDSYEQYF.